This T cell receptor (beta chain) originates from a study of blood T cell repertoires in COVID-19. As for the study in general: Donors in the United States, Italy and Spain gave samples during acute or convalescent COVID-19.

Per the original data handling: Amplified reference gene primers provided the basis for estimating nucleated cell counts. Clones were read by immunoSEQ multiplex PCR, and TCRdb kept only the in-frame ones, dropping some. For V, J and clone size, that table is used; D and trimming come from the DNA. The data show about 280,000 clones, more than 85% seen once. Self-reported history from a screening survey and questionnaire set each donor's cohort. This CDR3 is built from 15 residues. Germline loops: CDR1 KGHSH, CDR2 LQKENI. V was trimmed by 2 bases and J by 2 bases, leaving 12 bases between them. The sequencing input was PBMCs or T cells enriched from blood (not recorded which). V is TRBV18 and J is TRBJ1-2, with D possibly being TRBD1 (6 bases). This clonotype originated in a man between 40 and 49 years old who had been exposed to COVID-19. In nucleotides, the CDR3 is TGTGCCAGCTCACCAAGGGGGGGGAGCAACTATGGCTACACCTTC. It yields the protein CASSPRGGSNYGYTF.